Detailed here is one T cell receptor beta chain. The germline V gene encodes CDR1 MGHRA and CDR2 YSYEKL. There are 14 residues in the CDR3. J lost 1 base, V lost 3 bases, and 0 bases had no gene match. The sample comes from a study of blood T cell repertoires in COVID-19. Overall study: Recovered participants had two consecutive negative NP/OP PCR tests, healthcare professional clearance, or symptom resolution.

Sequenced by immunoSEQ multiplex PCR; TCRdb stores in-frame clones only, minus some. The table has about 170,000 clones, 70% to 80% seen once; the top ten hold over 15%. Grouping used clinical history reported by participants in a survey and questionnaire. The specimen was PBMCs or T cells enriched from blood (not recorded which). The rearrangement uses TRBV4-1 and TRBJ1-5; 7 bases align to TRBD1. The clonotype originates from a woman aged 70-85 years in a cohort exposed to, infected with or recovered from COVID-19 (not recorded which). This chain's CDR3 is CASSQTGSNQPQHF. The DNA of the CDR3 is TGCGCCAGCAGCCAGACAGGGAGCAATCAGCCCCAGCATTTT.